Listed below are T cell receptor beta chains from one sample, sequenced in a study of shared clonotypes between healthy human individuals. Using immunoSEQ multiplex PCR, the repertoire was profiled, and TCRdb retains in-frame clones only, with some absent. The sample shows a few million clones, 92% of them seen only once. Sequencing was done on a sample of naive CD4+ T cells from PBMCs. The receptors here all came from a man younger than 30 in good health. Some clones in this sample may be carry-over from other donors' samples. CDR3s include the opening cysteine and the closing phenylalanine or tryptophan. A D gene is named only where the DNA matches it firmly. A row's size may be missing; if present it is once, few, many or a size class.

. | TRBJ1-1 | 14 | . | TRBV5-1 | TGCGCCAGCAGCTTGGGGGGACGAATCCCTGAAGCTTTCTTT | CASSLGGRIPEAFF
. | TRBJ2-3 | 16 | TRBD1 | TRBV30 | TGTGCCTGGAGCAGACAGGGGGCGCCGGGCACAGATACGCAGTATTTT | CAWSRQGAPGTDTQYF
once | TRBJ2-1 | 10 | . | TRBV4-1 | TGCGCCAGCATCAGAAATGAGCAGTTCTTC | CASIRNEQFF
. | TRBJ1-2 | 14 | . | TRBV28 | TGTGCCAGCAGCACCACGGGGGCAGCCTATGGCTACACCTTC | CASSTTGAAYGYTF
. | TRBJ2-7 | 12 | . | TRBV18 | TGTGCCAGCTCAGGGACTTCCTACGAGCAGTACTTC | CASSGTSYEQYF
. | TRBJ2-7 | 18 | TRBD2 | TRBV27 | TGTGCCAGCAGCCTGGGAGGACTAGCGGGAAACTTCGCCCACGAGCAGTACTTC | CASSLGGLAGNFAHEQYF
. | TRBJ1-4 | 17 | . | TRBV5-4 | TGTGCCAGCAGCCGGCAGGTCGGGGGGCCAACTAATGAAAAACTGTTTTTT | CASSRQVGGPTNEKLFF
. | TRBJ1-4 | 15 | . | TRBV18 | TGTGCCAGCTCACCACCTTACGGGAGTGGTGGAAAACTGTTTTTT | CASSPPYGSGGKLFF
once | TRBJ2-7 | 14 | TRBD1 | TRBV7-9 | TGTGCCAGCAGCAGACAGGGTACCGCCTACGAGCAGTACTTC | CASSRQGTAYEQYF
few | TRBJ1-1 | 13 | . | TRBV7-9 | TGTGCCAGTCAGGGAAGGGGGTGGACTGAAGCTTTCTTT | CASQGRGWTEAFF
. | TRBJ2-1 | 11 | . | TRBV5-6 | TGTGCCAGCAGCCTATACAATGAGCAGTTCTTC | CASSLYNEQFF
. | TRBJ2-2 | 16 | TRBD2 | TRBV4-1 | TGCGCCAGCAGCTCCCGACTAGCGGAATACACCGGGGAGCTGTTTTTT | CASSSRLAEYTGELFF
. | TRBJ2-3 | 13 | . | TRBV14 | TGTGCCAGCAGCCAGGACTGGGGGGATACGCAGTATTTT | CASSQDWGDTQYF
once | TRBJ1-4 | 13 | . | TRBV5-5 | TGTGCCAGCAGCACGAACAGTGGCGAAAAACTGTTTTTT | CASSTNSGEKLFF
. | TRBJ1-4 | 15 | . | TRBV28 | TGTGCCAGCGAGACCGAGGCATTGACAGGCGAAAAACTGTTTTTT | CASETEALTGEKLFF
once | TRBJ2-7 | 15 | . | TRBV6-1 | TGTGCCAGCGTTATTAATCTATTCGGACCATCAGAGCAGTACTTC | CASVINLFGPSEQYF
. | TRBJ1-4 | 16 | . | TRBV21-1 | TGTGCCAGCAGCATGACAGGGGGCGAGGCTAATGAAAAACTGTTTTTT | CASSMTGGEANEKLFF
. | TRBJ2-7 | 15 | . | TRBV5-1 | TGCGCCAGCAGCCAGCCCGCCGGGACCACCTACGAGCAGTACTTC | CASSQPAGTTYEQYF
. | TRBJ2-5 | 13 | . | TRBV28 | TGTGCCGCAAACAGGGACCTCCAAGAGACCCAGTACTTC | CAANRDLQETQYF
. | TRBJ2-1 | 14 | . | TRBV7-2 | TGTGCCAGCAGCGCCGGCAGACCCCACAATGAGCAGTTCTTC | CASSAGRPHNEQFF
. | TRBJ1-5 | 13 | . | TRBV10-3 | TGTGCCATCACCGGGGGCGTCGATCAGCCCCAGCATTTT | CAITGGVDQPQHF
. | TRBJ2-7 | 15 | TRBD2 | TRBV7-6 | TGTGCCAGCAGCTTAGAGCCGGGAGGCCCCTACGAGCAGTACTTC | CASSLEPGGPYEQYF
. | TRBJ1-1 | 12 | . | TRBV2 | TGTGCCAGCAGGACGGACATTGATGAAGCTTTCTTT | CASRTDIDEAFF
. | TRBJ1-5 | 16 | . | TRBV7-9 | TGTGCCAGCAGCTCCTCCGGGAGGGGCGGGGATCAGCCCCAGCATTTT | CASSSSGRGGDQPQHF
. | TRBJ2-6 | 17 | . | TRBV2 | TGTGCCAGCACGAGAGACGGGACGCCCTCCGGGGCCAACGTCCTGACTTTC | CASTRDGTPSGANVLTF
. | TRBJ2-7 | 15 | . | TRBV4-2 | TGTGCCAGCAGACCCGCCCCAGCGAGCACCTACGAGCAGTACTTC | CASRPAPASTYEQYF
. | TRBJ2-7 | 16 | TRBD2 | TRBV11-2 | TGTGCCAGCAGCAGATGGGCCGGAGCGGGGGGGGACGAGCAGTACTTC | CASSRWAGAGGDEQYF
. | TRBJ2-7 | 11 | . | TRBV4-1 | TGCGCCAGCAGCCGGAACTACGAGCAGTACTTC | CASSRNYEQYF
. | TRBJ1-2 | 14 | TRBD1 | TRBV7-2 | TGTGCCAGCAGGGGACCGGGACAGATATATGGCTACACCTTC | CASRGPGQIYGYTF
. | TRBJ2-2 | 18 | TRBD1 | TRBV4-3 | TGCGCCAGCAGCCAAGATGCTCGGCGAGGGACAGGGTCCGGGGAGCTGTTTTTT | CASSQDARRGTGSGELFF
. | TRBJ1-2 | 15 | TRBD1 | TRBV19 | TGTGCCAGTAGTAGCCAGGGACAGGGGTTATATGGCTACACCTTC | CASSSQGQGLYGYTF
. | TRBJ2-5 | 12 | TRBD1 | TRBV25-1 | TGTGCCAGCACACGACAGGGTGAGACCCAGTACTTC | CASTRQGETQYF
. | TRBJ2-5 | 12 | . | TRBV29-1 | TGCAGCGTTAACACCGGGCGGGAGACCCAGTACTTC | CSVNTGRETQYF
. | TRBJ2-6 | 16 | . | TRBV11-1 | TGTGCCAGCAGCTTAGTACCGGGAGCTGGGGCCAACGTCCTGACTTTC | CASSLVPGAGANVLTF
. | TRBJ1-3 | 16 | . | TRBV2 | TGTGCCAGCAGTGAAGCGAGGACAGCCTCTGGAAACACCATATATTTT | CASSEARTASGNTIYF
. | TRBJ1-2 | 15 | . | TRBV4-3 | TGCGCCAGCAGCCAAGGAGGGGGGACACTCTATGGCTACACCTTC | CASSQGGGTLYGYTF
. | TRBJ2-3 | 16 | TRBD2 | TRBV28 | TGTGCCAGCACCCAGGGAGGGGCGCGGGGCACAGATACGCAGTATTTT | CASTQGGARGTDTQYF
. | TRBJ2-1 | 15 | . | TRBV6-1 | TGTGCCAGCAGTGAAGTAGGGTCCAGCTACAATGAGCAGTTCTTC | CASSEVGSSYNEQFF
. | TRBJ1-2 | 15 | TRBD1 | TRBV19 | TGTGCCAGTAGTTTGGACAGGGGATCTAACTATGGCTACACCTTC | CASSLDRGSNYGYTF
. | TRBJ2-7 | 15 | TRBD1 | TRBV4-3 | TGCGCCAGCAGCCAGTCCGGGACAGGGATCTACGAGCAGTACTTC | CASSQSGTGIYEQYF
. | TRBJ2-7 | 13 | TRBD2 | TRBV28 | TGTGCCAGCAGTGGGACTAGCGTTGGCGAGCAGTACTTC | CASSGTSVGEQYF
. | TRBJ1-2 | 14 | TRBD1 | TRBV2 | TGTGCCAGCAGCGGGGGACAGGGAGTGGGTGGCTACACCTTC | CASSGGQGVGGYTF
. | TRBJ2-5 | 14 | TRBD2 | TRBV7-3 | TGTGCCAGCAGCCCTGGACTAGCGCAAGAGACCCAGTACTTC | CASSPGLAQETQYF
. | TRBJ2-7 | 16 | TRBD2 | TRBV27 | TGTGCCAGCAGTTACCGAGGGACTAGCGGGATTAGGGAGCAGTACTTC | CASSYRGTSGIREQYF
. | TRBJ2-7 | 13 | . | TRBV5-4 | TGTGCCAGCAGCGGGCAGGATACTTACGAGCAGTACTTC | CASSGQDTYEQYF
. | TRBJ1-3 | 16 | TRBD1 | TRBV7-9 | TGTGCCAGCAGTCACACACCCGGACAGGGAGGAGACACCATATATTTT | CASSHTPGQGGDTIYF
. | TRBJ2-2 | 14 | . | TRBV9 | TGTGCCAGCAGCCTCCGAGGGGTGGGCGGGGAGCTGTTTTTT | CASSLRGVGGELFF
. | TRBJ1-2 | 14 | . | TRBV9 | TGTGCCAGCAGCGTAGCCACCTTGCCCGTGCGCTACACCTTC | CASSVATLPVRYTF